These 8 T cell receptor beta chains originate from one sample sequenced in a study of T-cell reconstitution after alpha-beta-depleted transplantation in children. Unique molecular identifiers were used to barcode this TCRbeta library. TCRdb fed the PCR reads into MiXCR, producing one record per CDR3 protein. The sample contains about 130,000 distinct CDR3 sequences, about 9.6% of which appear only once. The sequenced sample was PBMCs, mostly from graft donor cells, obtained 180 days after TCRalphabeta/CD19-depleted stem cell transplant. These receptors all come from a girl under three years old who had a stem cell transplant for combined immunodeficiency, so the T cells may come from the graft donor.

This clonotype showed up just a few times. The chain carries TRBV20-1 and TRBJ1-4; D not certain. In germline, CDR1 is DFQATT, CDR2 SNEGSKA (reference sequence). The CDR3 is made up of 12 amino acids. Trimming took 2 bases from V and 7 from J, leaving 8 bases between them. The CDR3 nucleotides are TGCAGTGCTAGAAGACGTCGTGAAAAACTGTTTTTT. It is translated as CSARRRREKLFF.

This chain uses TRBV7-2 with TRBJ2-1; TRBD2 is a possible D gene (6 bases). Per germline, CDR1 SGHTA and CDR2 FQGNSA. V dropped 1 base and J dropped 7 bases, with 14 bases sitting between them. The CDR3 is made up of 15 amino acids. The CDR3 is CASSLGAGYGNEQFF. The CDR3 nucleotides read TGTGCCAGCAGCTTAGGGGCGGGGTATGGGAATGAGCAGTTCTTC.

The J gene is TRBJ2-1, the V gene TRBV15; 7 nucleotides agree with TRBD1. The trim removed 5 bases at V and 2 bases at J, leaving 3 bases unmatched. Per germline, CDR1 LNHNV and CDR2 YYDKDF (reference sequence). This CDR3 comprises 14 residues. The CDR3 coding sequence is TGTGCCACCAGCGGAACAGGGGCCTACAATGAGCAGTTCTTC. This translates into CATSGTGAYNEQFF.

This clonotype was detected ten times or more. V is TRBV6-1 and J is TRBJ2-2; the match to TRBD2 covers 11 bases. This CDR3 comprises 16 residues. The ends lost 5 bases at V and 4 bases at J; junction bases unmatched: 6. Germline assignment: CDR1 MNHNS and CDR2 SASEGT. Here the CDR3 reads CASSKAGTSGTGELFF. Written as DNA, the CDR3 is TGTGCCAGCAGTAAGGCCGGGACTAGCGGCACCGGGGAGCTGTTTTTT.

In this sample, this clonotype turned up many times. The chain links TRBV7-2 to TRBJ2-7; 10 bases align to TRBD2. This CDR3 is built from 15 residues. J was trimmed by 7 bases and V by 2 bases; bases with no gene match: 8. The germline CDR1 and CDR2 sequences are SGHTA and FQGNSA. The CDR3 DNA reads as TGTGCCAGCAGCTTAATGGCTAGCGGGGGTACGGAGCAGTACTTC. The encoded protein is CASSLMASGGTEQYF.

This clonotype was detected only a few times. The CDR3 protein is CASSALLARTGELFF. DNA for the CDR3: TGTGCCAGCAGCGCCCTCCTAGCGCGCACCGGGGAGCTGTTTTTT. The gene calls are TRBV9 and TRBJ2-2; D is perhaps TRBD2 (6 bases). The CDR3 contains 15 residues. Trimming pared 3 bases from V and 4 bases from J, leaving 13 bases between. Germline-derived CDR1 and CDR2 are SGDLS and YYNGEE.

This clonotype was picked up a small number of times. This chain uses TRBV11-2 with TRBJ2-7; 7 bases align to TRBD2. Germline assignment: CDR1 SGHAT and CDR2 FQNNGV. V lost 7 bases to trimming and J lost 0 bases; unmatched junction nucleotides: 6. The CDR3 has 14 amino acids. This CDR3 reads CASTPAGLSYEQYF. CDR3 coding DNA: TGTGCCAGCACCCCAGCGGGACTCTCCTACGAGCAGTACTTC.

This clonotype was picked up a small number of times. V and J are TRBV5-1 and TRBJ2-1, with D possibly matching TRBD2 (6 bases). V dropped 7 bases and J dropped 8 bases, with 16 bases sitting between them. From germline, CDR1 is SGHRS and CDR2 YFSETQ. This CDR3 is built from 13 residues. The CDR3 region has the DNA TGCGCCAGCTGCCCCGAGTCGGGGGATGAGCAGTTCTTC. Its protein product is CASCPESGDEQFF. Together with reference TRBV5-1 and TRBJ2-1, the CDR3 gives the full variable domain: KAGVTQTPRYLIKTRGQQVTLSCSPISGHRSVSWYQQTPGQGLQFLFEYFSETQRNKGNFPGRFSGRQFSNSRSEMNVSTLELGDSALYLCASCPESGDEQFFGPGTRLTVL.